This T cell receptor (beta chain) originates from a study of identical twins. Study conclusions and caveats: Where beta out-of-frame sequences were concerned, excess twin sharing was weaker. Insertions ran lower in abundant cord blood beta clonotypes, though not in memory repertoires. The study reached conclusions through statistical analysis that was cross-sectional, not following the same donors.

As regards this clonotype: The antigen remains unidentified.

CDR1 is GTSNPN and CDR2 is SVGIG in the germline V gene (reference sequence). Trimming took 8 bases from V and 14 from J; bases not matched to a gene: 9. This CDR3 is built from 11 residues. The cDNA had a unique molecular identifier and a template-switch universal primer site. Via MiXCR, TCRdb re-called the 5' RACE reads, giving one row per CDR3 protein. The profile shows around 1.7 million distinct CDR3 sequences, roughly a third of them singletons. The receptor comes from a newborn girl in good health. This chain links TRBV30 with TRBJ1-4, with TRBD1 identical over 9 bases. The sequencing input was cord blood. The CDR3 DNA follows: TGTGCCGGACAGGGGTGGGGGGGCCTGTTTTTT. Translation: CAGQGWGGLFF. Full variable domain (rest looked up from reference TRBV30 and TRBJ1-4): SQTIHQWPATLVQPVGSPLSLECTVEGTSNPNLYWYRQAAGRGLQLLFYSVGIGQISSEVPQNLSASRPQDRQFILSSKKLLLSDSGFYLCAGQGWGGLFFGSGTQLSVL.